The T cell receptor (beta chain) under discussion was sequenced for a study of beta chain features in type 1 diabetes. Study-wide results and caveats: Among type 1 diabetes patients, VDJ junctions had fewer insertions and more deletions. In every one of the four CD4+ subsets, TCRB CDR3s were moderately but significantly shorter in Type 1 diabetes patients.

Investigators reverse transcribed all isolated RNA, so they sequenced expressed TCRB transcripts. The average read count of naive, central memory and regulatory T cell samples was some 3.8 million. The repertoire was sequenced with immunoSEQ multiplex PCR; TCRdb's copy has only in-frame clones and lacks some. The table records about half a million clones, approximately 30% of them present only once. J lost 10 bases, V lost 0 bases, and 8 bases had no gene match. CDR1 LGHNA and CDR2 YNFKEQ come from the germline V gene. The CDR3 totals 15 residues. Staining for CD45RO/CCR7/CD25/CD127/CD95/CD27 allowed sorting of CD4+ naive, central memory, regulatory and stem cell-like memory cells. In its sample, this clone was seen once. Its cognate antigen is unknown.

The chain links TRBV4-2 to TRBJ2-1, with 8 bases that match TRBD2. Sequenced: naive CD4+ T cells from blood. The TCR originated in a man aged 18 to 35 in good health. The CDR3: CASSQDGAGGDEQFF. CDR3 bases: TGTGCCAGCAGCCAAGATGGGGCGGGAGGTGACGAGCAGTTCTTC.